These 23 T cell receptor beta chains originate from one sample sequenced in a study of siplizumab effects on memory and regulatory T cells. This table comes from immunoSEQ multiplex PCR, and its TCRdb copy is limited to in-frame clones, with some not included. The sample lists about 100,000 clones; approximately 94% were seen once. Material: non-Treg CD4+ T cells sorted from blood. Receptors were obtained from a human donor in good health.

The gene calls are TRBV4-1 and TRBJ1-5, with TRBD1 matching 7 bases. V shed 6 bases, J shed 0 bases, and the junction held 11 bases outside the gene matches. This CDR3 region has 17 residues. The V gene's germline CDR1 is MGHRA and CDR2 YSYEKL. Here the CDR3 DNA reads TGCGCCAGCAGGCCGGGGAGGGGGCGGGATAGCAATCAGCCCCAGCATTTT. It yields the protein CASRPGRGRDSNQPQHF.

This sequence joins TRBV7-8 and TRBJ2-5, with D possibly being TRBD1 (6 bases). The V end was cut by 5 bases, the J end by 5 bases, with 15 bases between. The length of the CDR3 is 14 residues. Germline values: CDR1 SGHVS, CDR2 FQNEAQ. The CDR3 coding sequence is TGTGCCAGCAGCATACTACAGGGTAGCGAGACCCAGTACTTC. It encodes CASSILQGSETQYF.

J is TRBJ2-3 and V is TRBV19; no firm D call. Trimming pared 6 bases from V and 4 bases from J, leaving 14 bases between. Germline V gives CDR1 LNHDA, CDR2 SQIVND (reference sequence). The CDR3 has 14 amino acids. The CDR3 bases are TGTGCCAGTAGATCCAGCAGAGCAGCAGATACGCAGTATTTT. Its protein is CASRSSRAADTQYF. Complete variable domain (other parts from reference TRBV19 and TRBJ2-3): DGGITQSPKYLFRKEGQNVTLSCEQNLNHDAMYWYRQDPGQGLRLIYYSQIVNDFQKGDIAEGYSVSREKKESFPLTVTSAQKNPTAFYLCASRSSRAADTQYFGPGTRLTVL.

V is TRBV30 and J is TRBJ2-5; D remains unclear. The CDR3 has 13 amino acids. Trimming left V 4 bases short and J 5 bases short, with 14 bases between. Germline V CDR1 and CDR2: GTSNPN, SVGIG (reference sequence). The CDR3 protein is CAWKTGVGETQYF. The DNA for the CDR3 is TGTGCCTGGAAGACGGGTGTTGGGGAGACCCAGTACTTC. The variable domain in full, completed from reference TRBV30 and TRBJ2-5, reads SQTIHQWPATLVQPVGSPLSLECTVEGTSNPNLYWYRQAAGRGLQLLFYSVGIGQISSEVPQNLSASRPQDRQFILSSKKLLLSDSGFYLCAWKTGVGETQYFGPGTRLLVL.

The chain recombines TRBV19 with TRBJ1-5, with a possible D match to TRBD1 (6 bases). The CDR3 length is 15 residues. V lost 7 bases, J lost 3 bases, and 16 bases lay in between. CDR1 and CDR2 (germline): LNHDA, SQIVND (reference sequence). CDR3 loop: CASIPRTGYNQPQHF. The CDR3 DNA follows: TGTGCCAGTATCCCTAGAACAGGGTACAATCAGCCCCAGCATTTT.

This sequence joins TRBV7-9 and TRBJ1-1; 7 positions agree with TRBD1. The CDR3 contains 18 residues. Germline CDR1 SEHNR, CDR2 FQNEAQ (reference sequence). J was trimmed by 0 bases and V by 1 base; bases with no gene match: 11. This CDR3 reads CASSLGSWMGQMNTEAFF. The CDR3 coding sequence is TGTGCCAGCAGCTTAGGTTCGTGGATGGGACAGATGAACACTGAAGCTTTCTTT.

The J gene is TRBJ2-3, the V gene TRBV6-5, with D hard to call. V gave up 2 bases and J gave up 0 bases, with 9 bases separating them. This CDR3 is built from 15 residues. CDR1 is MNHEY and CDR2 is SVGAGI in the germline V gene. CDR3 loop: CASSYDPSSTDTQYF. The CDR3 bases are TGTGCCAGCAGTTACGATCCATCTAGCACAGATACGCAGTATTTT.

This clone came up a few times. This chain connects TRBV7-9 to TRBJ1-5; D not resolved. With 6 bases removed from V and 4 bases from J, the gap between germline ends came to 10 bases. Germline V gene data show CDR1 as SEHNR and CDR2 as FQNEAQ (reference sequence). CDR3 length: 13 amino acids. Here the CDR3 reads CASSSQENQPQHF. The CDR3 DNA follows: TGTGCCAGCAGTTCGCAGGAGAATCAGCCCCAGCATTTT.

The chain uses TRBV19 and TRBJ2-3, with D unclear. V shed 3 bases and J shed 6 bases, with 7 bases lying between them. Germline assignment: CDR1 LNHDA and CDR2 SQIVND (reference sequence). The CDR3 runs to 12 residues. CDR3 sequence reads: CASSINLDTQYF. The CDR3, as DNA: TGTGCCAGTAGTATTAATCTTGATACGCAGTATTTT.

This chain joins TRBV11-3 and TRBJ2-7; a weak D match, TRBD2 (5 bases). The CDR3 is 12 amino acids. Trimming removed 4 bases at V and 5 bases at J, with 9 bases between. Germline V gene data show CDR1 as SGHNT and CDR2 as YENEEA. The CDR3 here is CASSSGLDEQYF. The CDR3 nucleotides read TGTGCCAGCAGCTCCGGACTCGACGAGCAGTACTTC.

This clone was detected once. This chain uses TRBV29-1 with TRBJ2-5; D call uncertain. Germline V gene lookup returns CDR1 SQVTM and CDR2 ANQGSEA. The CDR3 covers 12 residues. With 5 bases removed from V and 2 bases from J, the gap between germline ends came to 9 bases. Written as DNA, the CDR3 is TGCAGCGTTATTCTCGGTCAAGAGACCCAGTACTTC. It encodes CSVILGQETQYF.

The chain uses TRBV6-5 and TRBJ2-7, with unresolved D. Trimming cost V 6 bases and J 5 bases, with 8 bases left between them. Germline CDR1 reads MNHEY; CDR2 reads SVGAGI. The CDR3 loop spans 11 amino acids. CDR3 sequence: CASSARNEQYF. The CDR3 coding sequence is TGTGCCAGCAGCGCCAGGAACGAGCAGTACTTC.

This clone was recorded once. This chain links TRBV5-1 with TRBJ2-1; 7 nucleotides align to TRBD1. The trim removed 0 bases at V and 5 bases at J, leaving 2 bases unmatched. In germline, CDR1 is SGHRS, CDR2 YFSETQ. This CDR3 has 14 residues. Here the CDR3 reads CASSLGDSHNEQFF. Written as DNA, the CDR3 is TGCGCCAGCAGCTTGGGGGACAGTCACAATGAGCAGTTCTTC.

The rearrangement uses TRBV18 and TRBJ2-7, with a possible D match to TRBD1 (5 bases). The V and J ends lost 0 bases and 2 bases respectively, with 8 bases between them. The CDR3 loop spans 14 amino acids. CDR1 and CDR2 from the germline V gene are KGHSH and LQKENI. CDR3 sequence: CASSPPQGPYEQYF. The DNA of the CDR3 is TGTGCCAGCTCACCACCCCAGGGTCCCTACGAGCAGTACTTC.

The rearrangement joins TRBV7-9 to TRBJ1-1; the match to TRBD1 covers 7 bases. The CDR3 has 13 amino acids. J lost 3 bases, V lost 5 bases, and 3 bases had no gene match. Per germline, CDR1 SEHNR and CDR2 FQNEAQ (reference sequence). The CDR3 loop is CASSTTGDTEAFF. CDR3 DNA: TGTGCCAGCAGCACCACAGGGGACACTGAAGCTTTCTTT.

V and J are TRBV6-1 and TRBJ2-4, with 9 bases that match TRBD1. This CDR3 has 15 residues. Germline CDR1 is MNHNS and CDR2 is SASEGT. J gave up 1 base and V 7 bases, and 5 bases lay outside the gene matches. CDR3 loop: CASTRTGDAKNIQYF. CDR3 DNA sequence: TGTGCCAGCACTAGGACAGGGGACGCCAAAAACATTCAGTACTTC.

The V gene is TRBV29-1, the J gene TRBJ2-5; 8 positions match TRBD1. Looked up from germline, CDR1 is SQVTM and CDR2 is ANQGSEA. The CDR3 has 14 amino acids. The V and J ends lost 6 bases and 2 bases, in that order; junction bases with no gene match: 8. The CDR3: CSVKAGGSQETQYF. CDR3 DNA: TGCAGCGTCAAGGCAGGGGGCAGTCAAGAGACCCAGTACTTC. The whole variable domain, filled in from reference TRBV29-1 and TRBJ2-5, reads SAVISQKPSRDICQRGTSLTIQCQVDSQVTMMFWYRQQPGQSLTLIATANQGSEATYESGFVIDKFPISRPNLTFSTLTVSNMSPEDSSIYLCSVKAGGSQETQYFGPGTRLLVL.

The chain employs TRBV4-1 and TRBJ2-7; D not resolved. Germline V gene sequence: CDR1 MGHRA, CDR2 YSYEKL. The V end was cut by 5 bases, the J end by 0 bases, with 14 bases between. This CDR3 has 15 residues. In DNA form, the CDR3 reads TGCGCCAGCAGCTCAACCTATTCTAGCTCCTACGAGCAGTACTTC. Its protein is CASSSTYSSSYEQYF.

The gene calls are TRBV19 and TRBJ2-3; D is perhaps TRBD2 (6 bases). This CDR3 region has 16 residues. The germline V and J ends were trimmed by 1 base and 2 bases, with 13 bases remaining between them. CDR1 is LNHDA and CDR2 is SQIVND in the germline V gene (reference sequence). The CDR3 sequence is CASSIGLADPTDTQYF. The CDR3, as DNA: TGTGCCAGTAGTATAGGTTTAGCGGACCCCACAGATACGCAGTATTTT.

J is TRBJ1-4 and V is TRBV5-5; 12 bases agree with TRBD1. This CDR3 spans 16 amino acids. Germline CDR1 is SGHKS and CDR2 is YYEKEE (reference sequence). The V segment lost 2 bases and the J segment 8 bases; nucleotides outside the gene matches: 7. CDR3 sequence reads: CASSFTGTGGGEKLFF. The CDR3 bases are TGTGCCAGCAGCTTTACCGGGACAGGGGGCGGAGAAAAACTGTTTTTT.

The chain combines TRBV7-2 with TRBJ2-7, with 8 bases identical to TRBD2. This CDR3 region has 15 residues. Germline lookup yields CDR1 SGHTA and CDR2 FQGNSA. J was trimmed by 2 bases and V by 5 bases; bases with no gene match: 8. The CDR3 region is CASSPTLAGTYEQYF. The CDR3 nucleotides are TGTGCCAGCAGCCCAACCTTAGCGGGAACCTACGAGCAGTACTTC.

This clone has a single count. The J gene is TRBJ2-1, the V gene TRBV5-8, with 9 bases identical to TRBD1. V lost 7 bases to trimming and J lost 4 bases; unmatched junction nucleotides: 6. This CDR3 has 14 amino acids. The germline V gene has CDR1 SGHTS and CDR2 YDEGEE. CDR3: CASGTDRGYNEQFF. For the CDR3, the DNA is TGTGCCAGCGGCACGGACAGGGGATACAATGAGCAGTTCTTC.

This CDR3 reads CASSDKGLAGRYEQFF. For the CDR3, the DNA is TGTGCCAGCAGTGACAAGGGACTAGCGGGAAGATATGAGCAGTTCTTC. The chain couples TRBV6-4 to TRBJ2-1; 13 bases align to TRBD2. J gave up 8 bases and V 2 bases, and 6 bases lay outside the gene matches. The CDR3 contains 16 residues. In germline, CDR1 is MRHNA, CDR2 SNTAGT.